This T cell receptor (beta chain) was obtained from a study of post-analysis software for immune sequencing data. Regarding the study as a whole: Patients showed TRBV5-6, TRBV5-1 and TRBV20-1 among five TRBV segments more frequent than in controls.

A note on this clonotype: What it binds is not known. Relative to the germline gene, one junction end is altered; a read error may explain this.

Included in the TCR beta cDNA libraries were unique molecular identifiers. Each batch of 1 to 10 million T cells produced roughly 450,000 cDNA molecules. Via MiXCR, TCRdb re-called the PCR reads, giving one row per CDR3 protein. The sample has around 500,000 distinct CDR3 sequences, 34% seen once. The germline V gene has CDR1 MDHEN and CDR2 SYDVKM. The CDR3 is made up of 12 amino acids. The sequence was obtained from a girl aged 2-17 years with multiple sclerosis. This chain uses TRBV28 with TRBJ1-5; D uncertain. The sample consisted of blood. The CDR3 coding sequence is TGTGCCAGCAGTTTATTAGGTCAGTCCCAGCATTTT. Its translation is CASSLLGQSQHF.